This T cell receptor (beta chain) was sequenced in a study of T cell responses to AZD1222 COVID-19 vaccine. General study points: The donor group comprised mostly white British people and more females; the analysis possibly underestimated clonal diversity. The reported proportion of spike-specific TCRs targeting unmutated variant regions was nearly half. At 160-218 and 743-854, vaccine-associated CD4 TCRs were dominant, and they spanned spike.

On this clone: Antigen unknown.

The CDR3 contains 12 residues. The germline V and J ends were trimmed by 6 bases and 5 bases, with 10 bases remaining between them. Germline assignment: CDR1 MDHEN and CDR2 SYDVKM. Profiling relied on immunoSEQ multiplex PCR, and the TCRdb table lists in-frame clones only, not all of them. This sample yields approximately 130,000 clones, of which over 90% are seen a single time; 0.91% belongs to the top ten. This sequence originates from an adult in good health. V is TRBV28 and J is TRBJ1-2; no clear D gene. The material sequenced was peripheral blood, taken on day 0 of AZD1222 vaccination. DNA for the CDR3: TGTGCCAGCAGGCCTGGAGGGTATGGCTACACCTTC. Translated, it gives CASRPGGYGYTF.